One and the same sample provided the 23 T cell receptor beta chains below, sequenced in a study of cytomegalovirus exposure and HLA in healthy donors. With 60 Vbeta and 13 Jbeta primers, the PCR was carried out. Only in-frame clones appear in the TCRdb table, and some are missing; sequencing was by immunoSEQ multiplex PCR. The sample is made up of approximately 79,000 clones, and the top ten hold roughly 0.89% of it. The sequenced material came from PBMCs. These TCRs come from a boy aged 5 to 17 in good health and CMV-seronegative.

J is TRBJ1-1 and V is TRBV5-8; 7 bases are shared with TRBD1. Trimming at V came to 3 bases and at J to 4 bases, leaving 6 bases not matched to a gene. Germline CDR1 is SGHTS and CDR2 is YDEGEE. The CDR3 has 14 residues. The CDR3 DNA reads as TGTGCCAGCAGCTCTCGACAGGGAGCCACTGAAGCTTTCTTT. It codes for CASSSRQGATEAFF.

The chain carries TRBV29-1 and TRBJ2-3; TRBD2 matches 13 bases. Germline-derived CDR1 and CDR2 are SQVTM and ANQGSEA. The CDR3 is made up of 17 amino acids. The DNA for the CDR3 is TGCAGTTGGACTAGCGGGGGCCCCACCCTTATTTGGGATACGCAGTATTTT. Its translation: CSWTSGGPTLIWDTQYF.

This CDR3 is CASSLRDRDDSAFF. CDR3 bases: TGTGCCAGCAGCTTAAGAGACAGGGACGATTCAGCTTTCTTT. The rearrangement uses TRBV5-4 and TRBJ1-1; TRBD1 aligns across 7 bases. The CDR3 totals 14 residues. J was trimmed by 10 bases and V by 2 bases; bases with no gene match: 11. The germline CDR1 and CDR2 sequences are SGHNT and YYREEE (reference sequence).

This sequence joins TRBV30 and TRBJ2-1, with 13 positions matching TRBD2. V dropped 1 base and J dropped 4; count of bases not matched to a gene: 10. Germline lookup yields CDR1 GTSNPN and CDR2 SVGIG (reference sequence). This CDR3 has 18 residues. CDR3 protein: CAWSGTSGRAPKYNEQFF. In DNA, the CDR3 is TGTGCCTGGAGTGGTACTAGCGGGAGGGCCCCAAAATACAATGAGCAGTTCTTC.

The rearrangement uses TRBV10-3 and TRBJ2-1, with TRBD1 matching over 7 bases. The CDR3 is 15 residues long. V lost 5 bases and J lost 7; bases outside the gene matches: 11. From germline, CDR1 is ENHRY and CDR2 SYGVKD. CDR3 in amino acids: CAISTTGQFMNEQFF. The CDR3 bases are TGTGCCATCAGTACCACGGGACAGTTTATGAATGAGCAGTTCTTC.

The chain recombines TRBV7-9 with TRBJ2-2; no reliable D call. The ends were cut back, 5 bases at V and 1 base at J, with 11 bases in the middle. Germline CDR1 reads SEHNR; CDR2 reads FQNEAQ (reference sequence). The CDR3 spans 15 residues. In nucleotides, the CDR3 is TGTGCCAGCAGCCCCGACAAGTGGAACACCGGGGAGCTGTTTTTT. Translating it yields CASSPDKWNTGELFF.

The chain uses TRBV6-1 and TRBJ2-7, with 7 bases lining up with TRBD2. The CDR3 totals 17 residues. In germline, CDR1 is MNHNS, CDR2 SASEGT. Germline trimming cut 2 bases from V and 2 bases from J; bases unmatched to any gene: 12. Here the CDR3 DNA reads TGTGCCAGCAGTGAAAGCCTCCCTAGCGGACTTACCTACGAGCAGTACTTC. Protein sequence: CASSESLPSGLTYEQYF.

The chain joins TRBV6-1 to TRBJ2-3; 15 bases fit TRBD2. The germline V gene encodes CDR1 MNHNS and CDR2 SASEGT. This CDR3 has 17 residues. Losses at the gene ends were 2 bases for V and 3 bases for J; bases not matched to a gene: 3. CDR3 bases: TGTGCCAGCAGTGAACGGGGACTAGCGGGAGGAACAGATACGCAGTATTTT. Translated: CASSERGLAGGTDTQYF.

The V and J genes are TRBV27 and TRBJ2-7; 9 bases are a match to TRBD1. The junction had 11 bases not matched to a gene; V was cut back by 2 bases and J by 9 bases. CDR3 length: 15 amino acids. The germline CDR1 and CDR2 sequences are MNHEY and SMNVEV (reference sequence). The CDR3 DNA reads TGTGCCAGCAGTTTACCGGGACAGGGAATTATTAGGCAGTACTTC. This sequence encodes CASSLPGQGIIRQYF.

The CDR3 loop is CASSEENSNPYEQYF. Here the CDR3 DNA reads TGTGCCAGCAGTGAAGAAAACAGCAACCCCTACGAGCAGTACTTC. The chain recombines TRBV6-1 with TRBJ2-7; D is undetermined. In germline, CDR1 is MNHNS, CDR2 SASEGT. Trimming cost V 1 base and J 2 bases, with 12 bases left between them. There are 15 residues in the CDR3.

Written as DNA, the CDR3 is TGTGCCTGGAGTAAGGTCCGGACAGCCGGTGGCTACACCTTC. This encodes CAWSKVRTAGGYTF. The chain has TRBV30 and TRBJ1-2; tentative D call: TRBD1 (6 bases). The CDR3 contains 14 residues. V lost 2 bases and J lost 7, with 17 bases in between. The germline V gene has CDR1 GTSNPN and CDR2 SVGIG (reference sequence). Full variable domain (missing parts from reference TRBV30 and TRBJ1-2): SQTIHQWPATLVQPVGSPLSLECTVEGTSNPNLYWYRQAAGRGLQLLFYSVGIGQISSEVPQNLSASRPQDRQFILSSKKLLLSDSGFYLCAWSKVRTAGGYTFGSGTRLTVV.

The chain links TRBV9 to TRBJ1-3; TRBD1 matches 7 bases. Per germline, CDR1 SGDLS and CDR2 YYNGEE. The CDR3 loop spans 15 amino acids. V lost 4 bases to trimming and J lost 6 bases; unmatched junction nucleotides: 10. CDR3 nucleotide sequence: TGTGCCAGCAGCCCCCCTTGGGACAGCACAAACACCATATATTTT. It specifies CASSPPWDSTNTIYF.

The rearrangement joins TRBV25-1 to TRBJ1-2, with 9 bases matching TRBD1. V was pared by 3 bases and J by 2 bases, with 13 bases of the junction left unmatched. The CDR3 has 18 amino acids. The germline CDR1 and CDR2 sequences are MGHDK and SYGVNS. CDR3 DNA: TGTGCCAGCAGTGACCCATCGGGACAGGGAAATAGGAACTATGGCTACACCTTC. Protein sequence: CASSDPSGQGNRNYGYTF.

The chain has TRBV9 and TRBJ2-3; D is unresolved. V dropped 1 base and J dropped 0 bases, with 6 bases sitting between them. The germline V gene has CDR1 SGDLS and CDR2 YYNGEE. CDR3 length: 14 amino acids. The CDR3 DNA reads TGTGCCAGCAGCGTAAATCCTAGCACAGATACGCAGTATTTT. It encodes CASSVNPSTDTQYF.

The rearrangement links TRBV27 to TRBJ1-5; possible D gene TRBD1, 5 bases. The germline CDR1 and CDR2 sequences are MNHEY and SMNVEV (reference sequence). This CDR3 contains 17 residues. V was cut by 3 bases and J by 4 bases, with 19 bases left in between. CDR3 in amino acids: CASSFYGGGVSNQPQHF. In nucleotides, the CDR3 is TGTGCCAGCAGTTTTTATGGGGGGGGAGTAAGTAATCAGCCCCAGCATTTT.

The V and J genes are TRBV9 and TRBJ2-2; D not certain. The CDR3 covers 14 residues. CDR1 and CDR2 from the germline V gene are SGDLS and YYNGEE. V was pared by 0 bases and J by 4 bases, with 7 bases between. This CDR3 reads CASSVDSSTGELFF. Written as DNA, the CDR3 is TGTGCCAGCAGCGTAGATAGCAGCACCGGGGAGCTGTTTTTT.

The V call is TRBV13, the J call TRBJ1-1, with D possibly TRBD1 on 6 matching bases. Per the germline V gene, CDR1 is PRHDT and CDR2 is FYEKMQ (reference sequence). The length of the CDR3 is 13 residues. V lost 7 bases and J lost 6, with 15 bases in between. The chain's CDR3 is CASTLVGAAEAFF. DNA for the CDR3: TGTGCCAGCACCCTGGTGGGGGCCGCTGAAGCTTTCTTT.

The rearrangement joins TRBV9 to TRBJ2-2; 9 bases match TRBD2. Germline-derived CDR1 and CDR2 are SGDLS and YYNGEE. The ends lost 4 bases at V and 4 bases at J; junction bases unmatched: 5. The CDR3 covers 15 residues. The CDR3 sequence: CASSKGLASTGELFF. In nucleotides, the CDR3 is TGTGCCAGCAGCAAGGGACTAGCTAGCACCGGGGAGCTGTTTTTT. The full variable domain, with the rest looked up from reference TRBV9 and TRBJ2-2, is DSGVTQTPKHLITATGQRVTLRCSPRSGDLSVYWYQQSLDQGLQFLIQYYNGEERAKGNILERFSAQQFPDLHSELNLSSLELGDSALYFCASSKGLASTGELFFGEGSRLTVL.

V gene TRBV5-4 combines with J gene TRBJ1-2; 8 bases fit TRBD1. Trimming took 4 bases from V and 8 from J; bases not matched to a gene: 13. Germline values: CDR1 SGHNT, CDR2 YYREEE (reference sequence). The CDR3 spans 15 residues. The CDR3 nucleotides are TGTGCCAGCAGCACACGGACAGGGACGAGGGAAGGCTACACCTTC. This sequence encodes CASSTRTGTREGYTF.

The chain recombines TRBV6-1 with TRBJ2-7; the match to TRBD1 covers 12 bases. Unmatched junction bases numbered 6, after V lost 2 bases and J lost 7 bases. CDR3 length: 15 residues. Germline V lookup: CDR1 MNHNS, CDR2 SASEGT. The CDR3 sequence: CASSEPGQGAMEQYF. CDR3 in DNA: TGTGCCAGCAGTGAACCGGGACAGGGGGCGATGGAGCAGTACTTC.

The chain uses TRBV19 and TRBJ1-1; no clear D. Germline-derived CDR1 and CDR2 are LNHDA and SQIVND (reference sequence). The CDR3 totals 16 residues. Trimming left V 1 base short and J 1 base short, with 13 bases between. The CDR3 is CASSIVSGMGNTEAFF. The DNA of the CDR3 is TGTGCCAGTAGTATAGTTAGCGGAATGGGGAACACTGAAGCTTTCTTT.

V usage is TRBV5-1 and J usage is TRBJ1-1; the D gene is possibly TRBD1 (6 bases). V lost 0 bases to trimming and J lost 3 bases, with 15 bases between them. Germline CDR1 and CDR2: SGHRS and YFSETQ. There are 16 residues in the CDR3. CDR3 sequence (DNA): TGCGCCAGCAGCTTGGCCAGTGGGGGCATGTACACTGAAGCTTTCTTT. Residues: CASSLASGGMYTEAFF.

The chain carries TRBV4-1 and TRBJ2-1; 9 nucleotides match TRBD2. The CDR3 is 17 residues long. J was trimmed by 0 bases and V by 0 bases; bases with no gene match: 3. Germline lookup yields CDR1 MGHRA and CDR2 YSYEKL. Written as DNA, the CDR3 is TGCGCCAGCAGCCAAGATCCTAGCGGGGTCTCCTACAATGAGCAGTTCTTC. This sequence encodes CASSQDPSGVSYNEQFF.